Shown below are 14 T cell receptor beta chains from a single sample sequenced in a study of blood T cell repertoires in COVID-19. Method: immunoSEQ multiplex PCR; TCRdb's copy keeps in-frame clones and lacks some. The profile shows about 160,000 clones, approximately 88% of them singletons. The material sequenced was peripheral blood. These receptors were taken from a woman at least 80 years old with active or convalescent COVID-19.

The J gene is TRBJ2-1, the V gene TRBV5-1, with D possibly matching TRBD2 (5 bases). From germline, CDR1 is SGHRS and CDR2 YFSETQ. V lost 6 bases, J lost 6 bases, and 16 bases lay in between. This CDR3 is built from 14 residues. The CDR3 sequence is CASIPEPGFNEQFF. In nucleotides, the CDR3 is TGCGCCAGCATCCCCGAACCGGGGTTCAATGAGCAGTTCTTC.

This chain links TRBV6-5 with TRBJ1-4; possibly TRBD1 for D (6 bases). This CDR3 region has 15 residues. Germline assignment: CDR1 MNHEY and CDR2 SVGAGI. V lost 0 bases and J 8 bases, leaving 13 bases between the germline ends. The CDR3 here is CASSYSTGLSEKLFF. The DNA of the CDR3 is TGTGCCAGCAGTTACTCGACAGGATTGAGCGAAAAACTGTTTTTT.

This clone was found once. CDR3 region: CASSRQQGVRSSYEQYF. In DNA, the CDR3 is TGTGCCAGCAGCCGACAACAGGGGGTAAGGAGCTCCTACGAGCAGTACTTC. The chain links TRBV6-2 or TRBV6-3 to TRBJ2-7; 8 bases are a match to TRBD1. V gave up 6 bases and J gave up 0 bases; unmatched junction bases: 13. Germline CDR1 and CDR2: MNHEY and SVGEGT. This CDR3 comprises 17 residues.

This rearrangement joins TRBV6-1 to TRBJ2-3; TRBD2 agrees at 8 bases. Germline CDR1 and CDR2: MNHNS and SASEGT. With 5 bases clipped from V and 5 bases from J, the junction kept 9 bases outside the gene matches. The CDR3 runs 15 residues. The CDR3 nucleotides are TGTGCCAGCAGTCCCCGGGGGGGGGCTGGAGATACGCAGTATTTT. This encodes CASSPRGGAGDTQYF.

In its sample, this clone was seen a few times. The genes are TRBV5-1 and TRBJ2-1; tentative D call: TRBD1 (6 bases). Deletions cut 2 bases from V and 4 bases from J, with 10 bases between. The CDR3 length is 14 residues. CDR1 SGHRS and CDR2 YFSETQ come from the germline V gene. The CDR3 loop reads CASSLGQPYNEQFF. CDR3 in DNA: TGCGCCAGCAGCTTAGGACAGCCATACAATGAGCAGTTCTTC. Using reference TRBV5-1 and TRBJ2-1 for the parts outside the CDR3, the full variable domain is KAGVTQTPRYLIKTRGQQVTLSCSPISGHRSVSWYQQTPGQGLQFLFEYFSETQRNKGNFPGRFSGRQFSNSRSEMNVSTLELGDSALYLCASSLGQPYNEQFFGPGTRLTVL.

The chain combines TRBV7-8 with TRBJ1-5, with D uncertain. The CDR3 spans 15 residues. Between the trimmed V and J ends, which lost 5 bases and 3 bases, there was a span of 14 bases. Germline CDR1 reads SGHVS; CDR2 reads FQNEAQ. The CDR3 sequence: CASSPAAGYNQPQHF. The CDR3 DNA reads TGTGCCAGCAGCCCAGCCGCCGGTTACAATCAGCCCCAGCATTTT.

This sequence joins TRBV7-6 and TRBJ1-5, with 7 bases matching TRBD1. Looked up from germline, CDR1 is SGHVS and CDR2 is FNYEAQ. Trimming at V came to 4 bases and at J to 1 base, leaving 4 bases not matched to a gene. The CDR3 covers 15 residues. CDR3 bases: TGTGCCAGCAGCTCTTCGGGACAGAGCAATCAGCCCCAGCATTTT. Translating it yields CASSSSGQSNQPQHF. The full variable domain, with the rest looked up from reference TRBV7-6 and TRBJ1-5, is GAGVSQSPRYKVTKRGQDVALRCDPISGHVSLYWYRQALGQGPEFLTYFNYEAQQDKSGLPNDRFSAERPEGSISTLTIQRTEQRDSAMYRCASSSSGQSNQPQHFGDGTRLSIL.

The chain combines TRBV6-2 or TRBV6-3 with TRBJ2-3; D might be TRBD1 (6 bases). The V end was cut by 6 bases, the J end by 2 bases, with 12 bases between. Germline CDR1 MNHEY, CDR2 SVGEGT. The CDR3 consists of 14 residues. The CDR3 protein is CASSYWTVTDTQYF. CDR3 nucleotide sequence: TGTGCCAGCAGCTATTGGACAGTCACAGATACGCAGTATTTT.

This chain joins TRBV11-3 and TRBJ2-7; 8 nucleotides line up with TRBD1. Germline CDR1 and CDR2: SGHNT and YENEEA. The CDR3 is 14 residues long. V shed 3 bases, J shed 7 bases, and the junction held 8 bases outside the gene matches. CDR3 nucleotides: TGTGCCAGCAGCTTTGACAGGGGTCCTAGAGAGCAGTACTTC. Amino acids: CASSFDRGPREQYF.

This clone was seen a single time. The genes are TRBV5-1 and TRBJ2-5; D unresolved. V was shortened by 0 bases and J by 2 bases, with 8 bases between the two germline ends. Germline V gives CDR1 SGHRS, CDR2 YFSETQ. The CDR3 is 14 residues long. CDR3 sequence reads: CASSLEYLQETQYF. The CDR3 coding sequence is TGCGCCAGCAGCTTGGAATACCTACAAGAGACCCAGTACTTC. The variable domain in full, completed from reference TRBV5-1 and TRBJ2-5, reads KAGVTQTPRYLIKTRGQQVTLSCSPISGHRSVSWYQQTPGQGLQFLFEYFSETQRNKGNFPGRFSGRQFSNSRSEMNVSTLELGDSALYLCASSLEYLQETQYFGPGTRLLVL.

This chain connects TRBV19 to TRBJ2-5, with a weak D call TRBD2 (6 bases). The CDR3 has 14 amino acids. Trimming cost V 5 bases and J 6 bases, with 16 bases left between them. The germline gives CDR1 LNHDA, CDR2 SQIVND (reference sequence). CDR3 DNA sequence: TGTGCCAGTAGTTCGCCGGGGGTCGGGAAGACCCAGTACTTC. It encodes CASSSPGVGKTQYF.

In this sample, this clone turned up once. The rearrangement joins TRBV15 to TRBJ2-2; a weak D match, TRBD1 (5 bases). V was shortened by 2 bases and J by 6 bases, with 7 bases between the two germline ends. CDR3 size: 13 residues. The germline V gene has CDR1 LNHNV and CDR2 YYDKDF (reference sequence). CDR3 sequence: CATSRQGSGELFF. Here the CDR3 DNA reads TGTGCCACCAGCAGACAGGGATCCGGGGAGCTGTTTTTT.

J is TRBJ2-3 and V is TRBV7-9; the D is unclear. V was pared by 5 bases and J by 2 bases, with 11 bases between. The CDR3 consists of 14 residues. From germline, CDR1 is SEHNR and CDR2 FQNEAQ (reference sequence). The CDR3 DNA reads TGTGCCAGCAGCCTCAGTACGATCACAGATACGCAGTATTTT. Protein: CASSLSTITDTQYF.

This clone came up a few times. V is TRBV7-9 and J is TRBJ1-2, with D possibly matching TRBD1 (6 bases). The CDR3 is made up of 13 amino acids. Germline CDR1 SEHNR, CDR2 FQNEAQ (reference sequence). The ends were cut back, 3 bases at V and 6 bases at J, with 11 bases in the middle. CDR3 sequence reads: CASSFDRTDGYTF. CDR3 sequence (DNA): TGTGCCAGCAGCTTTGACAGGACCGATGGCTACACCTTC.